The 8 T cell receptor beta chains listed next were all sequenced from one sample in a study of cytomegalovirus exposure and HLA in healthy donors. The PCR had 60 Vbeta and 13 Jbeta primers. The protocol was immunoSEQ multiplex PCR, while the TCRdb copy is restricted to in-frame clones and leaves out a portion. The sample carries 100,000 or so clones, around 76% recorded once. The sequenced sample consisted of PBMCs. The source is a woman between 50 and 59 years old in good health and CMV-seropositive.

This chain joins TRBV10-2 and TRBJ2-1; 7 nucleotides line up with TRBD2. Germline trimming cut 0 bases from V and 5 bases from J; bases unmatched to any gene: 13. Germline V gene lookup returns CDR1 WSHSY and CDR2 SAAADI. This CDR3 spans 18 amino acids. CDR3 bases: TGCGCCAGCAGTGAGTCAGGTTTGGGCGGGAGTTTCGACAATGAGCAGTTCTTC. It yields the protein CASSESGLGGSFDNEQFF.

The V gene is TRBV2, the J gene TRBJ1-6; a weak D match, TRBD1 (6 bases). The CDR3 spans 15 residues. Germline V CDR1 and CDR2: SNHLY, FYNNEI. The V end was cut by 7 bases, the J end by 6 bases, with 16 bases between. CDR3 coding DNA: TGTGCCAGCAATCTCAACAGGGTGGGTAATTCACCCCTCCACTTT. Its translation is CASNLNRVGNSPLHF.

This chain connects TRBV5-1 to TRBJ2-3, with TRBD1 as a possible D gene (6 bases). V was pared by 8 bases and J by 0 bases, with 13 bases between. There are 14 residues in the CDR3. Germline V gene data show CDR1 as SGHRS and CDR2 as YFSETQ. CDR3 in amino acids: CASETGFSTDTQYF. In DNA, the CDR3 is TGCGCCAGTGAGACAGGATTTAGCACAGATACGCAGTATTTT.

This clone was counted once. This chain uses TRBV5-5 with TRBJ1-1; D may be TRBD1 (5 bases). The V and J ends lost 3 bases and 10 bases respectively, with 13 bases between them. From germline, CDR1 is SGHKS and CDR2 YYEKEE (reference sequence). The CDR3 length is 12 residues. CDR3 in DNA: TGTGCCAGCAGCTCGGGACTCCTGGGAGCTTTCTTT. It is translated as CASSSGLLGAFF.

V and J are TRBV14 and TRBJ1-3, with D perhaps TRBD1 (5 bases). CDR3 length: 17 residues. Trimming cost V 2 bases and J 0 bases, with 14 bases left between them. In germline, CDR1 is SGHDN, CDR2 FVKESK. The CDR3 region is CASSQWRDRRSGNTIYF. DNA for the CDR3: TGTGCCAGCAGCCAATGGCGGGACCGACGCTCTGGAAACACCATATATTTT.

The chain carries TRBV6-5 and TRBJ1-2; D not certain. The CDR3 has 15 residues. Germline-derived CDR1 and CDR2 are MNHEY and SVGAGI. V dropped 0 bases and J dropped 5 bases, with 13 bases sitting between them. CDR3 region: CASSYSRGSRYGYTF. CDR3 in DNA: TGTGCCAGCAGTTACTCAAGAGGCAGTCGTTATGGCTACACCTTC.

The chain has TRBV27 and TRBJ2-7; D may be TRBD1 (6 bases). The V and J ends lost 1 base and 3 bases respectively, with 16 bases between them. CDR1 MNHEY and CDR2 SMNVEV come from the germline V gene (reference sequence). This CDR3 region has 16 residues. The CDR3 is CASSLFGGQMYYEQYF. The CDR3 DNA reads TGTGCCAGCAGTTTATTCGGAGGACAGATGTACTACGAGCAGTACTTC.

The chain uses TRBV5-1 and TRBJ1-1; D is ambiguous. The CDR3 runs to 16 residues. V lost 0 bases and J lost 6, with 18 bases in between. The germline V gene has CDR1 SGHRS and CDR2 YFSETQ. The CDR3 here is CASSLVQGRYESEAFF. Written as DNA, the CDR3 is TGCGCCAGCAGCTTGGTTCAAGGGAGGTACGAATCTGAAGCTTTCTTT. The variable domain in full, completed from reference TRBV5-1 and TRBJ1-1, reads KAGVTQTPRYLIKTRGQQVTLSCSPISGHRSVSWYQQTPGQGLQFLFEYFSETQRNKGNFPGRFSGRQFSNSRSEMNVSTLELGDSALYLCASSLVQGRYESEAFFGQGTRLTVV.